The 3 T cell receptor beta chains below all came from one sample that was sequenced in a study of early T cells in non-severe SARS-CoV-2 infection. TCRdb reprocessed the 5' RACE reads via MiXCR and lists one record per CDR3 protein. Among approximately 120,000 distinct CDR3 sequences listed, 15% were seen once. The sequenced material came from whole blood. All receptors derive from an adult who was a healthcare worker with PCR-confirmed SARS-CoV-2 infection or an uninfected control (not recorded which).

This rearrangement joins TRBV7-9 to TRBJ2-3, with D tentatively TRBD1 (6 bases). The germline V and J ends were trimmed by 5 bases and 10 bases, with 13 bases remaining between them. Germline values: CDR1 SEHNR, CDR2 FQNEAQ (reference sequence). CDR3 length equals 12 residues. The CDR3 DNA is TGTGCCAGCAGCACCGAGACAGGTCCGCAGTATTTT. As protein: CASSTETGPQYF.

This clonotype appeared a few times. V is TRBV7-9 and J is TRBJ1-4; no reliable D call. V was clipped by 3 bases and J by 2 bases, with 13 bases between them. Germline V gene data show CDR1 as SEHNR and CDR2 as FQNEAQ (reference sequence). This CDR3 is 16 amino acids long. The CDR3 DNA reads TGTGCCAGCAGCTTTGAGACTGGAGGGACTAATGAAAAACTGTTTTTT. Its protein is CASSFETGGTNEKLFF.

This clonotype appeared once. The chain recombines TRBV9 with TRBJ2-7, with D perhaps matching TRBD2 (6 bases). The V gene lost 0 bases and the J gene lost 0 bases, with 10 bases spanning the gap. CDR1 is SGDLS and CDR2 is YYNGEE in the germline V gene. This CDR3 is 15 amino acids long. CDR3 protein: CASSVDSGRSYEQYF. CDR3 in DNA: TGTGCCAGCAGCGTAGATAGCGGTCGCTCCTACGAGCAGTACTTC.